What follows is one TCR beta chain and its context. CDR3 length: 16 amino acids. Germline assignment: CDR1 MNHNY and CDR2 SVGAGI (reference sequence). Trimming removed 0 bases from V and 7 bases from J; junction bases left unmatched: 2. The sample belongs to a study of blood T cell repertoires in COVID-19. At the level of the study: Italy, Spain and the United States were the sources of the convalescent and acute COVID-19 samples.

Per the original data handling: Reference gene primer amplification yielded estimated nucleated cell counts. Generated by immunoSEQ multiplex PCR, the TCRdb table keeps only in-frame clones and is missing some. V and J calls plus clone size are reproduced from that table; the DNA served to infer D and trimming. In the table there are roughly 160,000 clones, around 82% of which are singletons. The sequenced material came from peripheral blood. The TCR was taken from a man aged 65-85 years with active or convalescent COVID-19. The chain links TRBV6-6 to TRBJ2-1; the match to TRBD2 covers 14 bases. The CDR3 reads CASSYSRTSGRNEQFF. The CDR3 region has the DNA TGTGCCAGCAGTTACTCACGGACTAGCGGGAGGAATGAGCAGTTCTTC.